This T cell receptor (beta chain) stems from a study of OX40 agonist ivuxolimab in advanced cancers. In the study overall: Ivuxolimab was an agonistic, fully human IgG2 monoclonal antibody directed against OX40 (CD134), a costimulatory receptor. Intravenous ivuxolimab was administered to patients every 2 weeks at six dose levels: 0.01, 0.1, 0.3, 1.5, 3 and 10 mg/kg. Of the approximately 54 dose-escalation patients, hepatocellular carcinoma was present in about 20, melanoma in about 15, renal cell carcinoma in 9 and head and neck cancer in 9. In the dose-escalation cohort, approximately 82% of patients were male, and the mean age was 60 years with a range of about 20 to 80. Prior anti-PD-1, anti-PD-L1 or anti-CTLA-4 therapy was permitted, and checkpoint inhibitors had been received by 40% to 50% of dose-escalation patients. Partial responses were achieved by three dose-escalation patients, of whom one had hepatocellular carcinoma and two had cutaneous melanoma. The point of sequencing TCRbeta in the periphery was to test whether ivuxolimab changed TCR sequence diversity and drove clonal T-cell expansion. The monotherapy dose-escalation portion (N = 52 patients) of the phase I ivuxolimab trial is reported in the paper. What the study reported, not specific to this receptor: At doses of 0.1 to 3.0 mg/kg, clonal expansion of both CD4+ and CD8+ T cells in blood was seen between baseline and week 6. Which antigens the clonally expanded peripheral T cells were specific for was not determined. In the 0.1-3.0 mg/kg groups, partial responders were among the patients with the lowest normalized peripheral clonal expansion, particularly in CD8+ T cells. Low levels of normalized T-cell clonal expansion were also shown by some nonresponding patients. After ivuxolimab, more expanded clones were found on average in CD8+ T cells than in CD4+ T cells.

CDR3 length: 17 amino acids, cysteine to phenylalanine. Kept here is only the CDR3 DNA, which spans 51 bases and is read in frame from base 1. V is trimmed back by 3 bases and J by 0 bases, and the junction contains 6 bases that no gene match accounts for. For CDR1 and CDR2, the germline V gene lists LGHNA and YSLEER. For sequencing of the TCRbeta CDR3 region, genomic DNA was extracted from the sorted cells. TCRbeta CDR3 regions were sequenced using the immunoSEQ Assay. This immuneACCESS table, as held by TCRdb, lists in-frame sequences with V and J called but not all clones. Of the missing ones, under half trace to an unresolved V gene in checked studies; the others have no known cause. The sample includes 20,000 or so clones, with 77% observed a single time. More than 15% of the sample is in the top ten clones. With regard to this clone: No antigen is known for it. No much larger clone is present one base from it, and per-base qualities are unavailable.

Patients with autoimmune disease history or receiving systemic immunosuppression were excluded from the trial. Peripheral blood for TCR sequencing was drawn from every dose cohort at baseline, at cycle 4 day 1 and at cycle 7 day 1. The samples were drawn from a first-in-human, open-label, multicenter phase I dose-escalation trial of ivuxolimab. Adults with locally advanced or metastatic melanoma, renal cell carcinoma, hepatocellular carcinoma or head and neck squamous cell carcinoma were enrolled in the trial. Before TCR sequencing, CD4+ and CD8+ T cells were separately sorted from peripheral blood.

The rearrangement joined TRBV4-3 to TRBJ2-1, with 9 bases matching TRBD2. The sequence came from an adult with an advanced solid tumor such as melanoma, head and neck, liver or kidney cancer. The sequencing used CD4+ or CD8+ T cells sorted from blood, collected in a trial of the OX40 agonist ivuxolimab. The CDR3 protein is CASSQQSSGASYNEQFF. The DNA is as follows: TGCGCCAGCAGCCAGCAATCTAGCGGGGCCTCCTACAATGAGCAGTTCTTC.